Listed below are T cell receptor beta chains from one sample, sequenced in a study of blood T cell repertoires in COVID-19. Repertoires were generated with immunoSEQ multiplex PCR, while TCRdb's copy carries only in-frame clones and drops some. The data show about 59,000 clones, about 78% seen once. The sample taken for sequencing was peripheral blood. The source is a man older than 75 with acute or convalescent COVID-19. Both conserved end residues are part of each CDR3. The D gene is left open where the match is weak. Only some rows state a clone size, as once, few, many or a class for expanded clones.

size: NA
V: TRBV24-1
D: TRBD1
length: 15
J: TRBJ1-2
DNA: TGTGCCACCAGTGATCGCCTTGCGACAGGGAGTGGCTACACCTTC
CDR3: CATSDRLATGSGYTF

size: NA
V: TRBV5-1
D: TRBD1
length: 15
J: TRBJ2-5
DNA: TGCGCCAGCAGCCGCGGGACAGGGGGCCAAGAGACCCAGTACTTC
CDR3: CASSRGTGGQETQYF

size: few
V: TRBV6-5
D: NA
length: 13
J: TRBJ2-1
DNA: TGTGCCAGCAGGGACAGACTTCCAAATGAGCAGTTCTTC
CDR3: CASRDRLPNEQFF

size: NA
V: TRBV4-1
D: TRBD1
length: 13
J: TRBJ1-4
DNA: TGCGCCAGCAAACGAGGGGACAGTGAAAAACTGTTTTTT
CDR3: CASKRGDSEKLFF

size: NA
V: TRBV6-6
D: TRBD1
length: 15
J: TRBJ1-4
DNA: TGTGCCAGCAGCTCCGGACAGGGCCTTAATGAAAAACTGTTTTTT
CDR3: CASSSGQGLNEKLFF

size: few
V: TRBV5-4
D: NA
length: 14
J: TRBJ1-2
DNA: TGTGCCAGCAGCTTGGGGGCGGAGGGAGGTGGCTACACCTTC
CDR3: CASSLGAEGGGYTF

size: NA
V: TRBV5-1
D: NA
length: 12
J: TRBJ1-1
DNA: TGCGCCAGCAGCTTGGGGGGGCAGATAGCTTTCTTT
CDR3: CASSLGGQIAFF

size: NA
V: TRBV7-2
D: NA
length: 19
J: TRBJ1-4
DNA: TGTGCCAGCAGCTTAGCGCTTCAGGGGTGGAAGGCAACTAATGAAAAACTGTTTTTT
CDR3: CASSLALQGWKATNEKLFF

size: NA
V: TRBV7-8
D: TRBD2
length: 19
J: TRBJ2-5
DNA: TGTGCCAGCAGCTTAATAGGACTAGCGGGGGGCCCTAAAGGAGAGACCCAGTACTTC
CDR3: CASSLIGLAGGPKGETQYF

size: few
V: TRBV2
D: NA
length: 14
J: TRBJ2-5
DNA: TGTGCCAGCAGTGAATGGTGGGCCCAAGAGACCCAGTACTTC
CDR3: CASSEWWAQETQYF

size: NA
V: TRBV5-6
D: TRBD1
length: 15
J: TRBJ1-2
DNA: TGTGCCAGCAGCCCCGGACAGGGGATTTTCTATGGCTACACCTTC
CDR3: CASSPGQGIFYGYTF

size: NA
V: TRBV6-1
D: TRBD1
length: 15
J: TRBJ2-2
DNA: TGTGCCAGCAGTGAATTGGACAGGGGGGCCGGGGAGCTGTTTTTT
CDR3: CASSELDRGAGELFF

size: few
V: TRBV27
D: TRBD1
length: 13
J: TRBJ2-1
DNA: TGTGCCAGCAGCCCGGACAGGTACAATGAGCAGTTCTTC
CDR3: CASSPDRYNEQFF

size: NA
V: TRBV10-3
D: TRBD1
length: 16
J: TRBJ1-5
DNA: TGTGCCATCAGTGATTTGGGACAGGGGGTAGGGCAGCCCCAGCATTTT
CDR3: CAISDLGQGVGQPQHF

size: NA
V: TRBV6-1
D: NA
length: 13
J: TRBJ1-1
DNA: TGTGCCAGCAGTGACAGGCAGAACACTGAAGCTTTCTTT
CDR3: CASSDRQNTEAFF

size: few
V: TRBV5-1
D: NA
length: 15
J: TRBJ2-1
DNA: TGCGCCAGCAGCTTAGGACCACAGGGAGACGATGAGCAGTTCTTC
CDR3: CASSLGPQGDDEQFF

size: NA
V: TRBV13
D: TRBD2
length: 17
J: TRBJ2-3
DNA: TGTGCCAGCTCCCCTCCTAGCGGGGATTTCCTCACAGATACGCAGTATTTT
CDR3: CASSPPSGDFLTDTQYF

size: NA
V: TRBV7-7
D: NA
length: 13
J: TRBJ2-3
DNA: TGTGCTAGCAGCTTAGACTTATCAGATACGCAGTATTTT
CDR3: CASSLDLSDTQYF

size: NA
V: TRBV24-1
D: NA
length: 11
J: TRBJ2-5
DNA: TGTGCCACCAGTGACTTTATAGCCCAGTACTTC
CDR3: CATSDFIAQYF

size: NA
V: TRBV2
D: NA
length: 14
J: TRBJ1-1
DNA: TGTGCCAGCACCGCTGTGGCCTCGAACACTGAAGCTTTCTTT
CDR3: CASTAVASNTEAFF

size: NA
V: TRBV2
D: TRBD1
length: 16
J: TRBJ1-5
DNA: TGTGCCAGCAGTGACAGACAGGGGTTCGGCAATCAGCCCCAGCATTTT
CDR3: CASSDRQGFGNQPQHF

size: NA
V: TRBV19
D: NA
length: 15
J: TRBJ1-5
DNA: TGTGCCAGTAGTACCCTGGCCGTTAGCAATCAGCCCCAGCATTTT
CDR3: CASSTLAVSNQPQHF

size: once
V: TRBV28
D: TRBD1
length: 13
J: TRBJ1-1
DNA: TGTGCCAGCAGGCTGACAGGGTACGCTGAAGCTTTCTTT
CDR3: CASRLTGYAEAFF

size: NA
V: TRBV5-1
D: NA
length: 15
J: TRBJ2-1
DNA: TGCGCCAGCAGCTTGGATGGGAGTTCCGCCGCTGAGCAGTTCTTC
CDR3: CASSLDGSSAAEQFF

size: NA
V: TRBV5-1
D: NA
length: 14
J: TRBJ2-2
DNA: TGCGCCAGCAGCTTAGCGGACGGCTGGGGGGAGCTGTTTTTT
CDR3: CASSLADGWGELFF

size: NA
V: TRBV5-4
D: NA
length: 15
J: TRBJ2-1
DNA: TGTGCCAGCAGCTTGGGAGGGGGATCCTACAATGAGCAGTTCTTC
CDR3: CASSLGGGSYNEQFF

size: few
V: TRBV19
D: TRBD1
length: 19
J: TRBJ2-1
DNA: TGTGCCAGTAGTATAATGACCGGGACAGTATCTTCCGAGAGGAATGAGCAGTTCTTC
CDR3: CASSIMTGTVSSERNEQFF

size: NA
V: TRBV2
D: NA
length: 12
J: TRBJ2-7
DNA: TGTGCCAGCAGTGAATATGCCTACGAGCAGTACTTC
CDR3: CASSEYAYEQYF

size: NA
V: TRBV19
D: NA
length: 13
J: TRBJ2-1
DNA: TGTGCCAGTAGTAGTCGCGGGGCCCATGAGCAGTTCTTC
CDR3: CASSSRGAHEQFF

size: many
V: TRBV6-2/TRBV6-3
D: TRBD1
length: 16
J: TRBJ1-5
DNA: TGTGCCAGCAGTCAATGGGACAGGGGTATCAATCAGCCCCAGCATTTT
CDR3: CASSQWDRGINQPQHF

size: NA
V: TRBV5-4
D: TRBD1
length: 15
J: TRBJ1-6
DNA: TGTGCCAGCAGCTTAGACAGGGCTTCTGGACCACCCCTCCACTTT
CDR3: CASSLDRASGPPLHF

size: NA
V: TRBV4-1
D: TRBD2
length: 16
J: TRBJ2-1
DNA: TGCGCCAGCAGCCAAGGGCCGGCGGGGGGGCTTGATGAGCAGTTCTTC
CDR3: CASSQGPAGGLDEQFF

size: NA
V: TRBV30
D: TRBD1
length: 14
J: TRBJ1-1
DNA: TGTGCCCGGGAGGGGGGACAGATGAACACTGAAGCTTTCTTT
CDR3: CAREGGQMNTEAFF

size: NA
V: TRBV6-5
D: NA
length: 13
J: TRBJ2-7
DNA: TGTGCCAGCAGTTACACGGCGTTCGGGGAGCAGTACTTC
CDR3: CASSYTAFGEQYF

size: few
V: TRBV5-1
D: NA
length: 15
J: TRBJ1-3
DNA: TGCGCCAGCAGTCGGGGGACGGGGGCTGGAAACACCATATATTTT
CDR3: CASSRGTGAGNTIYF

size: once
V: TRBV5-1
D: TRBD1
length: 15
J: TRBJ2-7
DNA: TGCGCCAGCAGCTTGGGTCCAGGGGGCAGATACGAGCAGTACTTC
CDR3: CASSLGPGGRYEQYF

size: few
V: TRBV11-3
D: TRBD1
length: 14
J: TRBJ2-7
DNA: TGTGCCAGCAGCTCCCGGGACAGCTCCTACGAGCAGTACTTC
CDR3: CASSSRDSSYEQYF

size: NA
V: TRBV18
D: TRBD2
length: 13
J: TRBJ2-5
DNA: TGTGCCAGCTCAGCCGGGACTACGGAGACCCAGTACTTC
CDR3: CASSAGTTETQYF

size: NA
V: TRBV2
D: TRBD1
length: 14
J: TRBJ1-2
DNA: TGTGCCAGCAGTGTTAGACAGGGAAGCTATGGCTACACCTTC
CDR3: CASSVRQGSYGYTF

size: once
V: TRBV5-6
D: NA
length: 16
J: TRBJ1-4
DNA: TGTGCCAGCAGCTTGGCCGCGGCCAGTGAGAATGAAAAACTGTTTTTT
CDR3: CASSLAAASENEKLFF

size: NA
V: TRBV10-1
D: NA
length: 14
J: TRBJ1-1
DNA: TGCGCCAGCAGTAGGACCCCGGGGGACACTGAAGCTTTCTTT
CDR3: CASSRTPGDTEAFF

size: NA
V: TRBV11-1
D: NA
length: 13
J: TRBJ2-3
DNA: TGTGCCAGCAGCTTTCCTCCGACAGATACGCAGTATTTT
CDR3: CASSFPPTDTQYF

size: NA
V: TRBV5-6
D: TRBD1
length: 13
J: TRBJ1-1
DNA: TGTGCCAGCAGCTTCGGGACAGTCACTGAAGCTTTCTTT
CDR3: CASSFGTVTEAFF

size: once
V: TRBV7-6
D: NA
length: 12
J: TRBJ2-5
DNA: TGTGCCAGCAGCGGGCCAGGGGAGACCCAGTACTTC
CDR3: CASSGPGETQYF

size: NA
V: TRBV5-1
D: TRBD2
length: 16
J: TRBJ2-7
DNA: TGCGCCAGCAGCGTGGGACTAGCGGGAGGTTCCTACGAGCAGTACTTC
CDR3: CASSVGLAGGSYEQYF

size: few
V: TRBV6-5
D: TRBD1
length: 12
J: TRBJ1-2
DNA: TGTGCCAGCAGCCTACAGGGGGCTGGCTACACCTTC
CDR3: CASSLQGAGYTF

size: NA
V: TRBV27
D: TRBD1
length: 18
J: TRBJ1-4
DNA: TGTGCCAGCAGCCCCGCCGTTTTACCGGGACAGGGGGGTGAAAAACTGTTTTTT
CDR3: CASSPAVLPGQGGEKLFF

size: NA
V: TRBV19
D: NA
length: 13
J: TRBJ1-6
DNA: TGTGCCAGTAATCTGATGGGGGGATCACCCCTCCACTTT
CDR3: CASNLMGGSPLHF